This is a list of T cell receptor beta chains from one sample in a study of human T cells and chemical hapten exposure. Each CDR3 protein gets one entry after TCRdb re-called the RACE reads with MiXCR. The repertoire holds more than 300,000 distinct CDR3 sequences, about 5.4% seen once, with around 8.8% in the top ten. The sample in question was whole blood, obtained in connection with sensitization to the hapten diphenylcyclopropenone (DPC). The source of these receptors is a woman under 30 with alopecia areata. Some clones in this sample may be carry-over from other donors' samples. Each CDR3 is given with its conserved first and last residue. A D gene is named only where the DNA matches it firmly. Clone size, where shown, is once, few, many, or a class for clones that have expanded.

clone_size,cdr3_length,d_call,j_call,v_call,cdr3_aa,cdr3_nt
NA,12,NA,TRBJ2-3,TRBV10-3,CAISPGENTQYF,TGTGCCATCAGTCCCGGGGAAAATACGCAGTATTTT
NA,18,NA,TRBJ2-7,TRBV20-1,CSARGGARGQERFYEQYF,TGCAGTGCCAGAGGAGGGGCCCGAGGACAGGAGAGATTCTACGAGCAGTACTTC
NA,13,NA,TRBJ1-2,TRBV14,CASSQGGDYGYTF,TGTGCCAGCAGCCAAGGAGGGGACTATGGCTACACCTTC
few,15,TRBD2,TRBJ2-5,TRBV5-1,CASSFAAGGQETQYF,TGCGCCAGCAGCTTTGCGGCGGGAGGGCAAGAGACCCAGTACTTC
NA,13,NA,TRBJ1-3,TRBV27,CASSLRFGNTIYF,TGTGCCAGCAGTCTTCGCTTTGGAAACACCATATATTTT
many,14,NA,TRBJ2-2,TRBV6-6,CASSYTSSTGELFF,TGTGCCAGCAGTTACACGTCCTCCACCGGGGAGCTGTTTTTT
many,15,NA,TRBJ2-3,TRBV13,CASSLGGGGSDTQYF,TGTGCCAGCAGCTTAGGCGGCGGCGGGTCAGATACGCAGTATTTT
many,12,NA,TRBJ1-1,TRBV6-2/TRBV6-3,CASSSIIGKAFF,TGTGCCAGCAGTTCCATCATCGGGAAAGCTTTCTTT
many,18,NA,TRBJ1-2,TRBV7-2,CASSSSANPGRQNYGYTF,TGTGCCAGCAGCTCATCTGCAAACCCGGGACGGCAAAACTATGGCTACACCTTC
NA,12,NA,TRBJ2-5,TRBV5-1,CASSLEEETQYF,TGCGCCAGCAGCTTGGAGGAAGAGACCCAGTACTTC
NA,22,NA,TRBJ1-3,TRBV11-1,CASINSGTDALGRVNSGNTIYF,TGTGCCAGCATCAATAGTGGTACGGATGCTTTAGGCAGGGTGAACTCTGGAAACACCATATATTTT
NA,13,NA,TRBJ1-2,TRBV5-6,CASSLVQEYGYTF,TGTGCCAGCAGCTTGGTACAGGAGTATGGCTACACCTTC
few,15,NA,TRBJ1-1,TRBV12-5,CASGLVIGVETEAFF,TGTGCTAGTGGTTTGGTAATAGGGGTGGAGACTGAAGCTTTCTTT
NA,14,NA,TRBJ2-7,TRBV11-2,CASLDLGSSYEQYF,TGTGCCAGCCTGGACCTAGGGAGCTCCTACGAGCAGTACTTC
NA,13,NA,TRBJ1-5,TRBV10-3,CAISTDGNQPQHF,TGTGCCATCAGTACGGATGGCAATCAGCCCCAGCATTTT
many,13,NA,TRBJ1-1,TRBV12-3/TRBV12-4,CGSSRFMNTEAFF,TGTGGCAGCAGTAGATTTATGAACACTGAAGCTTTCTTT
NA,16,NA,TRBJ1-3,TRBV2,CASSGGGTGSGNTIYF,TGTGCCAGCAGTGGGGGCGGGACCGGCTCTGGAAACACCATATATTTT
many,16,NA,TRBJ2-3,TRBV4-1,CASSRGGLLGTDTQYF,TGCGCCAGCAGCCGGGGGGGCCTCCTAGGCACAGATACGCAGTATTTT
many,14,NA,TRBJ2-1,TRBV24-1,CATSDLKYSNEQFF,TGTGCCACCAGTGATTTGAAGTACAGCAATGAGCAGTTCTTC
few,16,NA,TRBJ2-3,TRBV7-2,CASSPSGVLSTDTQYF,TGTGCCAGCAGCCCATCTGGAGTCCTAAGCACAGATACGCAGTATTTT
NA,13,TRBD1,TRBJ1-1,TRBV6-1,CASGWDRNTEAFF,TGTGCCAGCGGGTGGGACAGAAACACTGAAGCTTTCTTT
few,20,TRBD2,TRBJ2-3,TRBV28,CASSSTVGLAGSLGTDTQYF,TGTGCCAGCAGTTCGACTGTGGGACTAGCGGGGTCTCTTGGAACAGATACGCAGTATTTT
many,11,NA,TRBJ1-2,TRBV29-1,CSVGGGRGYTF,TGCAGCGTTGGTGGGGGGCGAGGCTACACCTTC
few,14,TRBD2,TRBJ2-4,TRBV11-1,CASSLDQGGYIQYF,TGTGCCAGCAGCTTAGATCAGGGAGGGTACATTCAGTACTTC
NA,13,TRBD1,TRBJ2-1,TRBV5-5,CASSGAGGHEQFF,TGTGCCAGCAGTGGGGCAGGGGGCCATGAGCAGTTCTTC
NA,15,TRBD1,TRBJ1-1,TRBV6-6,CASSSPGTGNTEAFF,TGTGCCAGCAGTTCCCCCGGGACAGGGAACACTGAAGCTTTCTTT
NA,14,TRBD2,TRBJ2-3,TRBV20-1,CSATRTSGTDTQYF,TGCAGTGCTACCAGGACTAGCGGCACAGATACGCAGTATTTT
NA,15,NA,TRBJ2-3,TRBV11-2,CASSLDRESTDTQYF,TGTGCCAGCAGCTTAGACAGGGAAAGCACAGATACGCAGTATTTT
many,16,NA,TRBJ1-1,TRBV15,CATSRGEGRVNTEAFF,TGTGCCACCAGCAGAGGAGAGGGGAGGGTGAACACTGAAGCTTTCTTT
NA,13,NA,TRBJ1-2,TRBV5-1,CASRRVGQGGYTF,TGCGCCAGCCGTCGGGTAGGGCAGGGAGGCTACACCTTC
many,11,NA,TRBJ2-2,TRBV29-1,CSVVGGGELFF,TGCAGCGTTGTAGGGGGCGGGGAGCTGTTTTTT